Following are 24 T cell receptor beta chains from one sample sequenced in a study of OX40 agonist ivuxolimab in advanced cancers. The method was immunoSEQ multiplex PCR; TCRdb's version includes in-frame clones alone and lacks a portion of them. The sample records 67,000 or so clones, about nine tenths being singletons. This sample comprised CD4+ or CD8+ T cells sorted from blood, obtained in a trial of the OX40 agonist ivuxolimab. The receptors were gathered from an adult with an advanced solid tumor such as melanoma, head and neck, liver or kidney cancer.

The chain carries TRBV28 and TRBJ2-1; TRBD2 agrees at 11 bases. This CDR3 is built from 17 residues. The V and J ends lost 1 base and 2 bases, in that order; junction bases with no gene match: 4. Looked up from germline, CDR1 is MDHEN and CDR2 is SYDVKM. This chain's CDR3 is CASSLSKTSGAYNEQFF. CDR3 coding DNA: TGTGCCAGCAGTTTATCCAAGACTAGCGGGGCCTACAATGAGCAGTTCTTC.

DNA of the CDR3: TGTGCCAGCAGCTTAGCTAGCGGGAGTGGTAGGTACAATGAGCAGTTCTTC. It translates to CASSLASGSGRYNEQFF. V gene TRBV5-4 combines with J gene TRBJ2-1, with TRBD2 identical over 10 bases. The CDR3 runs to 17 residues. The germline V gene has CDR1 SGHNT and CDR2 YYREEE (reference sequence). V dropped 2 bases and J dropped 4; count of bases not matched to a gene: 9.

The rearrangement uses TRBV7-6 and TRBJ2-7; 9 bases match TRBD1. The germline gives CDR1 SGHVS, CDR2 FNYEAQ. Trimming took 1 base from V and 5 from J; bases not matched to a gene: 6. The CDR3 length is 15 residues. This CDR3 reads CASSLGGQGFDEQYF. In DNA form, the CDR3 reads TGTGCCAGCAGCTTAGGGGGACAGGGTTTCGACGAGCAGTACTTC.

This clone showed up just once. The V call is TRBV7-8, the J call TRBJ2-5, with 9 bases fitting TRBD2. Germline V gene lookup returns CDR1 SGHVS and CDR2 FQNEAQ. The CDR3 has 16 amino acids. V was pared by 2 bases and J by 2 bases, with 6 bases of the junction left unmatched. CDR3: CASSLQSGGSQETQYF. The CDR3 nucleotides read TGTGCCAGCAGCTTACAGAGCGGGGGGTCACAAGAGACCCAGTACTTC.

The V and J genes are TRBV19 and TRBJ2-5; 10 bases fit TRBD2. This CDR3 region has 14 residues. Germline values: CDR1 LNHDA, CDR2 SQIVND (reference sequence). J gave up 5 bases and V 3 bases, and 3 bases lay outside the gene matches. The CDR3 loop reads CASSILAGDETQYF. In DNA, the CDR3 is TGTGCCAGTAGTATCCTAGCGGGGGATGAGACCCAGTACTTC.

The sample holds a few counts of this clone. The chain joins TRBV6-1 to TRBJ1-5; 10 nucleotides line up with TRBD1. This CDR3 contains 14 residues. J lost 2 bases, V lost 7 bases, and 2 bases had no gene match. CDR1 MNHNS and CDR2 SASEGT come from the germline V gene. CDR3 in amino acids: CASMGTGGNQPQHF. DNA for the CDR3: TGTGCCAGCATGGGGACAGGGGGCAATCAGCCCCAGCATTTT.

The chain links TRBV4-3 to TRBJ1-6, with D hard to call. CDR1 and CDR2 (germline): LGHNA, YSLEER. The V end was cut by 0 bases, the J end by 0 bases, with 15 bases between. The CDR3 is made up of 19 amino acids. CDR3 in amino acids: CASSQEWATPNSYNSPLHF. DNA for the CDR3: TGCGCCAGCAGCCAAGAATGGGCGACACCCAACTCCTATAATTCACCCCTCCACTTT.

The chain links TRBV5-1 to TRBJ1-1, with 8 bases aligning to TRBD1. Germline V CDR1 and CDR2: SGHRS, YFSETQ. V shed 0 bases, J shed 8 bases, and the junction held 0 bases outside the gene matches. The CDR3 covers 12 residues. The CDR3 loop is CASSLGQGEAFF. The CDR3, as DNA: TGCGCCAGCAGCTTGGGACAGGGGGAAGCTTTCTTT.

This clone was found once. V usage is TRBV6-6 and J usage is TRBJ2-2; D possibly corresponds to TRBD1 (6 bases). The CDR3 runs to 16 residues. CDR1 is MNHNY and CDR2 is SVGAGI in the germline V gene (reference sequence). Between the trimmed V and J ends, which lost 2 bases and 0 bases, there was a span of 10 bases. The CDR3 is CASSYEAGANTGELFF. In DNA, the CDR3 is TGTGCCAGCAGTTACGAGGCAGGGGCGAACACCGGGGAGCTGTTTTTT.

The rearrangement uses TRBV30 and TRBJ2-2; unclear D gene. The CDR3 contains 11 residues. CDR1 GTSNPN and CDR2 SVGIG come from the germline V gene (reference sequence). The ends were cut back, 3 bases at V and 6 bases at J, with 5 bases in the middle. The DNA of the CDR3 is TGTGCCTGGAGGTGGTCCGGGGAGCTGTTTTTT. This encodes CAWRWSGELFF.

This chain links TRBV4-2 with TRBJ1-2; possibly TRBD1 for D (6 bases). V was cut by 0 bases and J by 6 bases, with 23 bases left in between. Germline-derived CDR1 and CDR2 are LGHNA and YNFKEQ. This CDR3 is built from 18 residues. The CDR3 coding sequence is TGTGCCAGCAGCCAAGATTCCTCGGGGGGCGCAGGATGGGATGGCTACACCTTC. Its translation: CASSQDSSGGAGWDGYTF.

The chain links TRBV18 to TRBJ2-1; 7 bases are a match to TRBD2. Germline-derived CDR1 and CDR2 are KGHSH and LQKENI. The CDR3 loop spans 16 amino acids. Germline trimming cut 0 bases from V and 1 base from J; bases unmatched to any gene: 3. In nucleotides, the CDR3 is TGTGCCAGCTCACCACCCACGGGAGGATCCTACAATGAGCAGTTCTTC. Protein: CASSPPTGGSYNEQFF.

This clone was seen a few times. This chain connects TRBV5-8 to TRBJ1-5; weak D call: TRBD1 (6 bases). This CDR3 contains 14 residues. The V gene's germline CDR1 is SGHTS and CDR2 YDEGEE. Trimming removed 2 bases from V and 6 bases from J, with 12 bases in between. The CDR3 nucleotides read TGTGCCAGCAGCTTAGAACAGGGCGGTCAGCCCCAGCATTTT. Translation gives CASSLEQGGQPQHF.

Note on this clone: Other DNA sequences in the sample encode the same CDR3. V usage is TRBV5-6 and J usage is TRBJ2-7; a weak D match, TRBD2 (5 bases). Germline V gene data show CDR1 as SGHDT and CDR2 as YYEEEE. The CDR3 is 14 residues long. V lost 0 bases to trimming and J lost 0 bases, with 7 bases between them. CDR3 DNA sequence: TGTGCCAGCAGCTTGGGAGGGAGCTCCTACGAGCAGTACTTC. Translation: CASSLGGSSYEQYF.

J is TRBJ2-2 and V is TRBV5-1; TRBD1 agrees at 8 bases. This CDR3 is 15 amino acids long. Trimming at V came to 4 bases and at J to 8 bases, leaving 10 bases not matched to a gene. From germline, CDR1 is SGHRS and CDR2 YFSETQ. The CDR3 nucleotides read TGCGCCAGCAGCCGGGACAGGCCAAGCTCTGGGGAGCTGTTTTTT. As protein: CASSRDRPSSGELFF.

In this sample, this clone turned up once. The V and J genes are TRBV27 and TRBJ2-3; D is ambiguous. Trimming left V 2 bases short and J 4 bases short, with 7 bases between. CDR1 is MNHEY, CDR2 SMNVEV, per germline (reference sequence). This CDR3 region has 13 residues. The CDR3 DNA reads TGTGCCAGCAGTTTAGGGCGGTCAGATACGCAGTATTTT. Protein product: CASSLGRSDTQYF.

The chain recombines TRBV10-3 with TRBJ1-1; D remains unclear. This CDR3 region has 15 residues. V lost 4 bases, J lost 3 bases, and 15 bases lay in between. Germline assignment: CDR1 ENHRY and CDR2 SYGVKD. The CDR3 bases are TGTGCCATCAGTGCAACAACCGGGCCATACACTGAAGCTTTCTTT. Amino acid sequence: CAISATTGPYTEAFF.

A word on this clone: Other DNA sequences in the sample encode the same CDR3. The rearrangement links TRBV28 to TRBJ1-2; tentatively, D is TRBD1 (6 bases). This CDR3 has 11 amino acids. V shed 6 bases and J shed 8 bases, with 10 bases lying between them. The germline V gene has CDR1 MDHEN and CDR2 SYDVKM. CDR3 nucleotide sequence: TGTGCCAGCAGCCTTACAGGGGGCTACACCTTC. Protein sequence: CASSLTGGYTF.

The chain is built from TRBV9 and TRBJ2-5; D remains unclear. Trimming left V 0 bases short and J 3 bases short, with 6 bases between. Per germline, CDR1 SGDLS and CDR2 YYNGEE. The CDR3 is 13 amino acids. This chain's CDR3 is CASSVGHKETQYF. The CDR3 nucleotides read TGTGCCAGCAGCGTAGGCCATAAAGAGACCCAGTACTTC.

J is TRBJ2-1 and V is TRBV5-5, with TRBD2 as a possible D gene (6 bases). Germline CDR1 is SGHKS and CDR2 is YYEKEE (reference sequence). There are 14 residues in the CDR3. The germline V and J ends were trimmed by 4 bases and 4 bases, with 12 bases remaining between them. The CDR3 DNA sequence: TGTGCCAGCAGCATCGGGGACTCATACAATGAGCAGTTCTTC. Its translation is CASSIGDSYNEQFF.

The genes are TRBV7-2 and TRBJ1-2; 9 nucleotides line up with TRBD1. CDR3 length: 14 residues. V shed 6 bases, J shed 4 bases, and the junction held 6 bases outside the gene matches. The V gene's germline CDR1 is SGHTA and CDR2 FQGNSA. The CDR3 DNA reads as TGTGCCAGCAGACCAACAGGGGGCCCCTATGGCTACACCTTC. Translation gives CASRPTGGPYGYTF.

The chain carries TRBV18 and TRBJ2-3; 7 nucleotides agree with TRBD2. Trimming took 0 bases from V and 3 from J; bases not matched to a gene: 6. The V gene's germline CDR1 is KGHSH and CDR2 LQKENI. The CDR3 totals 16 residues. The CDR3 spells CASSPPSNSGTDTQYF. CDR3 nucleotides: TGTGCCAGCTCACCACCTTCTAATAGCGGGACAGATACGCAGTATTTT.

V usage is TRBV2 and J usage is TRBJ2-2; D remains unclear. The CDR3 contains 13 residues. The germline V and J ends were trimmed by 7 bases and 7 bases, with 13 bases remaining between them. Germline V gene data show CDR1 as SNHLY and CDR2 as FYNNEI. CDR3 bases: TGTGCCAGCACGAGGTTGCGCGACGGGGAGCTGTTTTTT. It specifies CASTRLRDGELFF.

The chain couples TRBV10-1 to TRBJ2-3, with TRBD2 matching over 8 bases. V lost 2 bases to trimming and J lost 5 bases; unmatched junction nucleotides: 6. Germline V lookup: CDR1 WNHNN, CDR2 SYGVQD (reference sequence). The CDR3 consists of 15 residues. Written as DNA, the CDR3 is TGCGCCAGCAGTGAGCGTCAGCGGGAGCTAGATACGCAGTATTTT. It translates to CASSERQRELDTQYF.